This T cell receptor beta chain was sequenced during a study of control samples from healthy donors and cancer patients. Germline V gene sequence: CDR1 LGHNA, CDR2 YSLEER. The V end was cut by 1 base, the J end by 0 bases, with 16 bases between. This CDR3 has 18 amino acids. Repertoires were generated with immunoSEQ multiplex PCR, while TCRdb's copy carries only in-frame clones and drops some. The table records around 230,000 clones, roughly 94% of them present only once. The sequencing sample was made of blood. The receptor's source is a man aged 50 to 59 in good health. V usage is TRBV4-3 and J usage is TRBJ1-5, with D unclear. CDR3 amino acids: CASSQGASSPYSNQPQHF. The CDR3 DNA is TGCGCCAGCAGCCAAGGAGCCTCTTCCCCCTATAGCAATCAGCCCCAGCATTTT.